This entry describes one T cell receptor beta chain. Its matching antigen is unknown. Using the 5' RACE reads, TCRdb records one entry per CDR3 protein without DNA. Recorded here are about 540,000 distinct CDR3 sequences; the top ten clones represent approximately 4%. The sample is drawn from a study of T cells expressing NK-cell markers. Background on the study: The study sequenced eight donors, seven HCMV-seropositive and one seronegative. Findings and caveats of the study: Several of the donors carried dominant NKG2C+ clonotypes that took up roughly 1.0-7.0% of their CD8+ T cells. The study found these clonotypes also leading the CD3+CD56-NKG2C+ fraction in a few donors. Expanded NKG2C+ T cell clones were not confirmed as HCMV-specific.

The germline gives CDR1 SGDLS, CDR2 YYNGEE. This CDR3 has 15 residues. Specimen: blood T cells: a sorted CD56 or NKG2C T cell subset, CD4+ or CD8+ T cells, or bulk PBMC T cells (not recorded which). The chain links TRBV9 to TRBJ2-1; TCRdb lists TRBD2, though no DNA is available to test this call. The source is a young man in good health. The CDR3 loop is CASSAYIGGKVEQFF.